This T cell receptor (beta chain) was retrieved from a study of vaccination effects on CD4 cells after COVID-19 (dated by TCRdb to 2021 to 2024). Background on the whole study: Post-vaccine samples across the study were collected a median of 72 days after the second dose, with a range of 14 to 241. SARS-CoV-2 spike-specific CD4+ TCR repertoires were compared before and after mRNA vaccination in COVID-19 convalescent patients and in infection-naive vaccine recipients. A total of 10 COVID-19 convalescent patients and a handful of SARS-CoV-2-naive healthy vaccine recipients were included in the full study. In the study, cultures from other donors were sequenced using the Oncomine TCR Beta short-read assay on an Illumina iSeq 100.

In the ViraFEST assay, PBMC were stimulated with viral peptide pools, and TCR sequencing was then used to find antigen-specific CD4+ T cell clonotypes based on their expansion. After around eleven days of culture, CD4+ T cells were isolated with the EasySep CD4+ T cell isolation kit. Two doses of either the BNT162b2 or the mRNA-1273 mRNA SARS-CoV-2 vaccine were administered to participants. None of the healthy vaccine recipients had a prior SARS-CoV-2 infection, which was confirmed by nucleocapsid antibody tests that came back negative both before and after vaccination. Each well held under 2.5 million PBMC cultured in IMDM containing roughly 5% human AB serum, approximately 10 IU/ml IL-2 and gentamicin, along with 10 ug/ml peptides. Half of the culture medium was replaced with fresh IL-2-containing medium on days 3 and 7. Each peptide stimulation condition was cultured in triplicate wells unless otherwise noted. Using Ficoll-Paque Plus gradient centrifugation, PBMC were separated from whole blood and then either used fresh or cryopreserved at -140C. Overlapping peptide pools spanned the spike proteins of SARS-CoV-2 and the common cold coronaviruses HCoV-NL63, HCoV-OC43 and HCoV-229E. The QIAamp micro DNA kit was used to extract genomic DNA from the cultured CD4+ T cells.

Library construction relied on the immunoSEQ multiplex PCR assay. DNA from the cultured, isolated CD4+ T cells was subjected to TCR beta CDR3 sequencing. The paper's processing steps were these. The analysis removed non-productive TCR sequences, trimmed reads to the CDR3 region, and retained only CDR3s that were 7 or more amino acids long. The MANAFEST web app was used to pick out antigen-specific clonotypes by comparing their expansion in peptide wells with that in reference cultures. To count as positive, a clone had to show expansion at FDR<0.05 compared with the reference and with all other wells, an odds ratio above 5, and a frequency above 0.1% in two replicate wells. A clonotype was defined as cross-reactive if the clonotype was significantly expanded both in SARS-CoV-2 spike wells and in at least one common cold coronavirus spike condition. Levenshtein distance calculated with the stringdist R package was used to assess CDR3 similarity, and unrooted trees were constructed with ape in R 3.6.1. Held by TCRdb, this immuneACCESS table contains in-frame sequences only and omits some clones. Under half of the omission traces to an unresolved V gene where checked; the cause of the rest is unknown. The V and J calls and clone size come from that table; D and trimming were worked out from the DNA. A total of 50,000 to 65,000 clones appear in this sample, 60% to 75% of them only once. The top ten hold roughly 1.2% of the sample.

Remarks on this clone: This clone's antigen is unknown. No base-level quality is on record; no much larger clone is a single base apart.

Overall study results and their limits: At late post-vaccination timepoints, both infection-induced and vaccine-induced clones showed marked clonal contraction, consistent with waning T cell responses. Among healthy vaccine recipients, nearly all vaccine-induced clones were SARS-CoV-2 mono-reactive, and only 1 of 255 was cross-reactive with common cold coronaviruses. The study was limited by a small number of convalescent patients, and early post-infection timepoints were lacking.

Per the germline V gene, MNHEY is the CDR1 and SVGEGT is the CDR2. Trimmed from V: 5 bases; trimmed from J: 8 bases; junction bases lacking a gene match: 9. The CDR3 contains 15 residues, cysteine and phenylalanine counted. Just the 45-base CDR3 DNA is kept, in frame starting at base 1. This receptor was obtained from a human donor who received a COVID-19 vaccine. The sequence is built from TRBV6-2 or TRBV6-3 and TRBJ2-1; TRBD2 matches 10 bases in the middle. The input for sequencing was CD4+ T cells from PBMCs cultured with HCoV-229E spike peptides, taken after COVID-19 vaccination. The cell subset or site label here, explained by the study, means: HCoV-229E spike overlapping peptide pool stimulation. The bases are TGTGCCAGCAGTCCCAAGCGGGGGGGCAAGGATGAGCAGTTCTTC. This sequence encodes CASSPKRGGKDEQFF.